Presented here are 15 T cell receptor beta chains from one specimen sequenced in a study of cytomegalovirus exposure and HLA in healthy donors (dated by TCRdb to 2016 to 2017). The library was produced with the immunoSEQ multiplex PCR assay. A mixture of 60 forward primers for TCR Vbeta segments and 13 reverse primers for TCR Jbeta segments was used in the multiplex PCR. TCRdb obtained this table from immuneACCESS and retained in-frame rearrangements with V and J assigned. These tables miss some clones; where compared with another copy, unresolved V genes account for less than half of the shortfall, and the remainder is unexplained. Within this sample are some 190,000 clones, with about 83% of them counted one time only. Approximately 1.7% of the sample goes to the ten largest clones. The specimen was PBMCs. The origin of the receptors is a man aged 35 to 55 in good health and CMV-seropositive.

V and J are TRBV5-1 and TRBJ1-4; the match to TRBD1 covers 7 bases. Germline loops: CDR1 SGHRS, CDR2 YFSETQ. V lost 4 bases, J lost 11 bases, and 14 bases stayed unmatched. CDR3 length: 15 residues. The CDR3 DNA sequence: TGCGCCAGCAGCAGAGGACAGGCGCGGCAGTGGAAACTGTTTTTT. Residues: CASSRGQARQWKLFF. Filled out from reference TRBV5-1 and TRBJ1-4, the complete variable domain reads KAGVTQTPRYLIKTRGQQVTLSCSPISGHRSVSWYQQTPGQGLQFLFEYFSETQRNKGNFPGRFSGRQFSNSRSEMNVSTLELGDSALYLCASSRGQARQWKLFFGSGTQLSVL.

This clone was picked up a small number of times. V and J are TRBV25-1 and TRBJ2-7; weak D call: TRBD1 (5 bases). With 6 bases removed from V and 4 bases from J, the gap between germline ends came to 16 bases. The CDR3 has 14 residues. Germline CDR1 is MGHDK and CDR2 is SYGVNS. CDR3 loop: CASSNQGNRYEQYF. DNA for the CDR3: TGTGCCAGCAGCAACCAGGGAAATAGGTACGAGCAGTACTTC.

The J gene is TRBJ2-3, the V gene TRBV12-5, with D hard to call. CDR1 and CDR2 (germline): LGHNT, FRNRAP. Trimming removed 5 bases at V and 4 bases at J, with 13 bases between. The CDR3 runs 14 residues. The CDR3 DNA sequence: TGTGCTAGTGGTCCCGGTCAGCTAGCAGATACGCAGTATTTT. Translating it yields CASGPGQLADTQYF.

Remarks on this clone: One end of the junction varies from germline; a read error may be responsible. This CDR3 reads CAISELGHGSNVLTF. DNA of the CDR3: TGTGCCATCAGTGAGTTGGGGCATGGGTCCAACGTCCTGACTTTC. The chain joins TRBV10-3 to TRBJ2-6; D possibly corresponds to TRBD1 (5 bases). CDR1 ENHRY and CDR2 SYGVKD come from the germline V gene. The CDR3 is 15 amino acids.

The J gene is TRBJ2-1, the V gene TRBV6-5; 8 nucleotides agree with TRBD1. Trimming cost V 2 bases and J 4 bases; bases outside gene matches: 4. This CDR3 has 15 amino acids. Germline CDR1 reads MNHEY; CDR2 reads SVGAGI. The CDR3 here is CASSYEGQGYNEQFF. The CDR3, as DNA: TGTGCCAGCAGTTACGAAGGACAGGGTTACAATGAGCAGTTCTTC.

The chain uses TRBV14 and TRBJ1-2, with no clear D. Germline values: CDR1 SGHDN, CDR2 FVKESK. The CDR3 is 12 amino acids. V dropped 5 bases and J dropped 6 bases, with 10 bases sitting between them. DNA for the CDR3: TGTGCCAGCAGCGATACTTTCGATGGCTACACCTTC. It codes for CASSDTFDGYTF.

The V call is TRBV7-8, the J call TRBJ2-1, with 13 nucleotides matching TRBD2. Trimming removed 4 bases from V and 6 bases from J; junction bases left unmatched: 3. The CDR3 totals 15 residues. Germline V lookup: CDR1 SGHVS, CDR2 FQNEAQ. CDR3 amino acids: CASSSGTSGINEQFF. The CDR3 DNA follows: TGTGCCAGCAGCTCCGGGACTAGCGGGATCAATGAGCAGTTCTTC.

The V gene is TRBV5-1, the J gene TRBJ2-2; D is undetermined. Germline V gives CDR1 SGHRS, CDR2 YFSETQ. The CDR3 consists of 14 residues. V was cut by 4 bases and J by 3 bases, with 10 bases left in between. The CDR3 DNA reads TGCGCCAGCAGCACGCGCATTTACACCGGGGAGCTGTTTTTT. It specifies CASSTRIYTGELFF.

The chain recombines TRBV7-6 with TRBJ2-7, with 9 bases fitting TRBD2. Germline values: CDR1 SGHVS, CDR2 FNYEAQ. Trimming removed 1 base from V and 0 bases from J; junction bases left unmatched: 1. This CDR3 comprises 15 residues. CDR3 coding DNA: TGTGCCAGCAGCTTAGGACTAGCGGCCTCCTACGAGCAGTACTTC. It specifies CASSLGLAASYEQYF.

V usage is TRBV6-4 and J usage is TRBJ2-1; 7 bases are a match to TRBD2. The CDR3 consists of 15 residues. The V segment lost 5 bases and the J segment 6 bases; nucleotides outside the gene matches: 10. Germline V lookup: CDR1 MRHNA, CDR2 SNTAGT. CDR3 region: CASSPLAAQGNEQFF. The CDR3 bases are TGTGCCAGCAGTCCTCTAGCGGCCCAGGGCAATGAGCAGTTCTTC.

This clone has only a few counts. The chain recombines TRBV9 with TRBJ2-7; TRBD2 aligns across 10 bases. Germline CDR1 is SGDLS and CDR2 is YYNGEE. The CDR3 sequence is 15 residues long. Unmatched junction bases numbered 4, after V lost 2 bases and J lost 2 bases. The CDR3 region has the DNA TGTGCCAGCAGCGTCTCCGGGACTAGCGCCTACGAGCAGTACTTC. Protein product: CASSVSGTSAYEQYF.

The gene calls are TRBV2 and TRBJ1-4; no definite D call. The V gene lost 3 bases and the J gene lost 4 bases, with 12 bases spanning the gap. CDR1 is SNHLY, CDR2 FYNNEI, per germline. The CDR3 contains 15 residues. The CDR3 sequence: CASSEEADINEKLFF. DNA of the CDR3: TGTGCCAGCAGTGAGGAGGCTGACATTAATGAAAAACTGTTTTTT.

The CDR3 sequence is CSVTEPNTEAFF. The CDR3 nucleotides read TGCAGCGTGACAGAGCCGAACACTGAAGCTTTCTTT. The chain joins TRBV29-1 to TRBJ1-1, with a tentative D call TRBD1 (5 bases). V lost 6 bases and J lost 1, with 9 bases in between. CDR1 SQVTM and CDR2 ANQGSEA come from the germline V gene. The CDR3 loop spans 12 amino acids.

V usage is TRBV7-6 and J usage is TRBJ2-5; 13 nucleotides line up with TRBD2. Losses at the gene ends were 2 bases for V and 1 base for J; bases not matched to a gene: 10. Germline CDR1 SGHVS, CDR2 FNYEAQ. The CDR3 covers 19 residues. The CDR3 loop is CASSLTGGLAGNIQETQYF. DNA for the CDR3: TGTGCCAGCAGCTTAACGGGGGGACTAGCGGGGAATATCCAAGAGACCCAGTACTTC.

V and J are TRBV11-2 and TRBJ2-5; 9 bases line up with TRBD1. With the DNA end fitting TRBJ2-7 better, the J assignment may be wrong. CDR1 and CDR2 from the germline V gene are SGHAT and FQNNGV. The CDR3 has 13 amino acids. In DNA form, the CDR3 reads TGTGCCAGCAGTTGGGGACAGGGCTACGAGCAGTACTTC. It codes for CASSWGQGYEQYF.